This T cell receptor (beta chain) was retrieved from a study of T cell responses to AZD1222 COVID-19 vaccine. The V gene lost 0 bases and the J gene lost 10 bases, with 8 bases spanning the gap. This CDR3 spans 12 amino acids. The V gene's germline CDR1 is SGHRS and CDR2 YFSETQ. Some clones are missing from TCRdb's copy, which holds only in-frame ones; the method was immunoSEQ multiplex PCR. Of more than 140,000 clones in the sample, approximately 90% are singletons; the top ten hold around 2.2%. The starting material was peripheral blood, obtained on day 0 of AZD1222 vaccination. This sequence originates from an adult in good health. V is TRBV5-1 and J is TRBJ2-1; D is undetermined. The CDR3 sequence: CASSLEAAEQFF. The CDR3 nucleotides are TGCGCCAGCAGCTTGGAGGCAGCCGAGCAGTTCTTC.